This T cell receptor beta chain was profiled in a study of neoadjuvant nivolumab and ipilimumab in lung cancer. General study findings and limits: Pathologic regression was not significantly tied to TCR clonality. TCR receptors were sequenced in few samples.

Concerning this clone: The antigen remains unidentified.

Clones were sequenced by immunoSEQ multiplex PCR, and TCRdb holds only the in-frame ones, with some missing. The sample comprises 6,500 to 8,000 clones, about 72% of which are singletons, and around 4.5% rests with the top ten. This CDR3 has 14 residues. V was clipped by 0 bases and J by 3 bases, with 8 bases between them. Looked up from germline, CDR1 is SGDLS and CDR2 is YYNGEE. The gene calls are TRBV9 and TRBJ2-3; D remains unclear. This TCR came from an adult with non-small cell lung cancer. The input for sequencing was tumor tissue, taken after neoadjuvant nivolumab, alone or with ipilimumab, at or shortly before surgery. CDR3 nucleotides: TGTGCCAGCAGCGTAGAACAGAGAACAGATACGCAGTATTTT. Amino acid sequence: CASSVEQRTDTQYF.